These 24 T cell receptor beta chains originate from one sample sequenced in a study of blood T cell repertoires in COVID-19. Method: immunoSEQ multiplex PCR; TCRdb's copy keeps in-frame clones and lacks some. The data contain approximately 190,000 clones, 80% to 90% of them singletons. The sample comprised peripheral blood. The receptors were gathered from a man between 65 and 79 years old with active or convalescent COVID-19.

This rearrangement joins TRBV9 to TRBJ2-3, with D perhaps matching TRBD2 (7 bases). The germline CDR1 and CDR2 sequences are SGDLS and YYNGEE. V lost 7 bases and J 0 bases, leaving 12 bases between the germline ends. CDR3 size: 14 residues. CDR3 in amino acids: CASGGGASTDTQYF. CDR3 sequence (DNA): TGTGCCAGCGGTGGGGGGGCTAGCACAGATACGCAGTATTTT. The variable domain in full, completed from reference TRBV9 and TRBJ2-3, reads DSGVTQTPKHLITATGQRVTLRCSPRSGDLSVYWYQQSLDQGLQFLIQYYNGEERAKGNILERFSAQQFPDLHSELNLSSLELGDSALYFCASGGGASTDTQYFGPGTRLTVL.

CDR3 bases: TGTGCCAGCAGAAGTAGCGGGGTTGTCACAGATACGCAGTATTTT. Translation: CASRSSGVVTDTQYF. The chain employs TRBV28 and TRBJ2-3, with 8 bases identical to TRBD2. The V gene's germline CDR1 is MDHEN and CDR2 SYDVKM. After removal of 6 bases from V and 2 bases from J, the junction contained 7 bases not matched to a gene. This CDR3 contains 15 residues.

This sequence joins TRBV12-3 or TRBV12-4 and TRBJ2-7, with a tentative D call TRBD1 (6 bases). The CDR3 extends over 13 amino acids. With 5 bases removed from V and 3 bases from J, the gap between germline ends came to 11 bases. The CDR3 nucleotides are TGTGCCAGCAGTAGGGGGTCAGTCTACGAGCAGTACTTC. Encoded protein: CASSRGSVYEQYF.

This chain uses TRBV28 with TRBJ2-5; 10 bases align to TRBD1. Germline trimming cut 3 bases from V and 3 bases from J; bases unmatched to any gene: 4. In germline, CDR1 is MDHEN, CDR2 SYDVKM. This CDR3 has 15 amino acids. CDR3 sequence (DNA): TGTGCCAGCAGTTTTTGGGACAGGGGAGAAGAGACCCAGTACTTC. Its protein is CASSFWDRGEETQYF.

This clone has only one observation. V gene TRBV29-1 combines with J gene TRBJ2-3; D unclear. The CDR3 runs to 12 residues. Germline CDR1 reads SQVTM; CDR2 reads ANQGSEA. V lost 5 bases to trimming and J lost 6 bases, with 12 bases between them. The CDR3 spells CSVLPVMDTQYF. The DNA for the CDR3 is TGCAGCGTTCTCCCGGTCATGGATACGCAGTATTTT.

V is TRBV24-1 and J is TRBJ2-5; D is perhaps TRBD1 (6 bases). The CDR3 length is 15 residues. The V end was cut by 1 base, the J end by 2 bases, with 10 bases between. The germline CDR1 and CDR2 sequences are KGHDR and SFDVKD. The CDR3 coding sequence is TGTGCCACCAGTGATTTCCGAGGGGGTCAAGAGACCCAGTACTTC. Amino acid sequence: CATSDFRGGQETQYF.

The chain has TRBV5-1 and TRBJ1-1; 8 bases agree with TRBD1. The CDR3 runs 15 residues. The ends lost 3 bases at V and 5 bases at J; junction bases unmatched: 9. Germline assignment: CDR1 SGHRS and CDR2 YFSETQ. CDR3 nucleotide sequence: TGCGCCAGCAGCTCTGCAGGGGGCGGGTGGACTGAAGCTTTCTTT. This sequence encodes CASSSAGGGWTEAFF.

This chain links TRBV27 with TRBJ2-1; 7 bases map to TRBD2. Germline V gene lookup returns CDR1 MNHEY and CDR2 SMNVEV (reference sequence). This CDR3 comprises 15 residues. V lost 1 base and J lost 3; bases outside the gene matches: 3. The CDR3 region is CASSLLASGYNEQFF. The CDR3 coding sequence is TGTGCCAGCAGTTTATTGGCTAGCGGCTACAATGAGCAGTTCTTC.

The chain links TRBV9 to TRBJ1-6, with unresolved D. V gave up 0 bases and J gave up 8 bases, with 12 bases separating them. Germline lookup yields CDR1 SGDLS and CDR2 YYNGEE. The CDR3 totals 15 residues. The CDR3 spells CASSVGGGRDSPLHF. CDR3 DNA: TGTGCCAGCAGCGTAGGTGGAGGGAGGGATTCACCCCTCCACTTT.

The rearrangement links TRBV2 to TRBJ2-3; 7 bases line up with TRBD1. The CDR3 contains 13 residues. V shed 0 bases, J shed 13 bases, and the junction held 7 bases outside the gene matches. The germline gives CDR1 SNHLY, CDR2 FYNNEI. CDR3 amino acids: CASSEAPRGIEYF. CDR3 nucleotides: TGTGCCAGCAGTGAAGCGCCCAGGGGGATAGAGTATTTT.

V is TRBV28 and J is TRBJ1-2, with 12 bases aligning to TRBD1. V shed 6 bases and J 4 bases; nucleotides not matched to a gene: 9. The CDR3 spans 16 residues. Germline CDR1 reads MDHEN; CDR2 reads SYDVKM. CDR3 sequence reads: CASSRPGQGASYGYTF. CDR3 DNA sequence: TGTGCCAGCAGCAGACCGGGACAGGGGGCATCCTATGGCTACACCTTC.

The chain joins TRBV7-9 to TRBJ1-4; 7 positions match TRBD1. Germline assignment: CDR1 SEHNR and CDR2 FQNEAQ (reference sequence). The CDR3 has 14 residues. V was clipped by 0 bases and J by 6 bases; unmatched bases: 1. As DNA, the CDR3 is TGTGCCAGCAGCTTAGCAGGGGGCTATGAAAAACTGTTTTTT. It yields the protein CASSLAGGYEKLFF.

This clone is a singleton in its sample. The chain is built from TRBV10-3 and TRBJ2-1, with D perhaps TRBD2 (6 bases). The V end was cut by 7 bases, the J end by 0 bases, with 13 bases between. The CDR3 sequence is 15 residues long. The germline V gene has CDR1 ENHRY and CDR2 SYGVKD. Here the CDR3 reads CAIKRAGSSYNEQFF. In nucleotides, the CDR3 is TGTGCCATCAAAAGGGCGGGGAGCTCCTACAATGAGCAGTTCTTC.

V usage is TRBV6-5 and J usage is TRBJ2-7; weak D call: TRBD1 (7 bases). Per germline, CDR1 MNHEY and CDR2 SVGAGI. This CDR3 is 15 amino acids long. Trimming took off 6 bases at V and 0 bases at J, with 15 bases between the two ends. This CDR3 reads CASSPAGQSSYEQYF. CDR3 nucleotide sequence: TGTGCCAGCAGCCCCGCGGGACAGAGCTCCTACGAGCAGTACTTC.

V usage is TRBV7-2 and J usage is TRBJ1-5; 9 nucleotides match TRBD1. Germline V lookup: CDR1 SGHTA, CDR2 FQGNSA. Unmatched junction bases numbered 6, after V lost 3 bases and J lost 0 bases. CDR3 length: 17 residues. In nucleotides, the CDR3 is TGTGCCAGCAGCTTGGGACAGGGCCTATATAGCAATCAGCCCCAGCATTTT. Protein product: CASSLGQGLYSNQPQHF.

Ten or more counts support this clone. This sequence joins TRBV4-3 and TRBJ1-4; D gene unclear. V was pared by 0 bases and J by 8 bases, with 16 bases between. CDR1 LGHNA and CDR2 YSLEER come from the germline V gene. This CDR3 region has 16 residues. DNA of the CDR3: TGCGCCAGCAGCCAAGAGTGGGTCTCAATCGGGGAAAAACTGTTTTTT. Its protein is CASSQEWVSIGEKLFF.

The rearrangement joins TRBV10-1 to TRBJ2-2; 13 bases line up with TRBD2. In germline, CDR1 is WNHNN, CDR2 SYGVQD (reference sequence). The trim removed 6 bases at V and 0 bases at J, leaving 7 bases unmatched. This CDR3 region has 18 residues. The CDR3 DNA is TGCGCCAGCAGGCCGGGACTAGCGGGAACGACGAACACCGGGGAGCTGTTTTTT. Translated, it gives CASRPGLAGTTNTGELFF.

The V gene is TRBV9, the J gene TRBJ2-7; TRBD2 agrees at 10 bases. Germline CDR1 and CDR2: SGDLS and YYNGEE. With 3 bases clipped from V and 2 bases from J, the junction kept 5 bases outside the gene matches. CDR3 length: 15 residues. The CDR3 DNA follows: TGTGCCAGCAGCGCCGGGACTAGCGCGGCCTACGAGCAGTACTTC. It encodes CASSAGTSAAYEQYF.

The chain recombines TRBV11-2 with TRBJ1-5, with a possible D match to TRBD1 (6 bases). The germline gives CDR1 SGHAT, CDR2 FQNNGV. Trimming stripped 1 base from V and 7 bases from J, with 14 bases between. The length of the CDR3 is 15 residues. The DNA of the CDR3 is TGTGCCAGCAGCTTAGGGGGGCAGGGGAGACAGCCCCAGCATTTT. It is translated as CASSLGGQGRQPQHF.

This rearrangement joins TRBV10-1 to TRBJ2-4, with 8 bases identical to TRBD2. The CDR3 is 17 residues long. Losses at the gene ends were 9 bases for V and 0 bases for J; bases not matched to a gene: 13. CDR1 is WNHNN and CDR2 is SYGVQD in the germline V gene (reference sequence). CDR3 coding DNA: TGCGCCAGAGGGGGGGGAGGACTAGCCCCAGCCAAAAACATTCAGTACTTC. Its translation: CARGGGGLAPAKNIQYF.

J is TRBJ2-7 and V is TRBV5-4; 10 nucleotides line up with TRBD2. J gave up 5 bases and V 4 bases, and 12 bases lay outside the gene matches. The CDR3 is 16 residues long. CDR1 SGHNT and CDR2 YYREEE come from the germline V gene (reference sequence). CDR3: CASSPTLAGASHEQYF. The CDR3 DNA follows: TGTGCCAGCAGCCCGACCCTAGCGGGAGCGTCCCACGAGCAGTACTTC. The full variable domain, with the rest looked up from reference TRBV5-4 and TRBJ2-7, is ETGVTQSPTHLIKTRGQQVTLRCSSQSGHNTVSWYQQALGQGPQFIFQYYREEENGRGNFPPRFSGLQFPNYSSELNVNALELDDSALYLCASSPTLAGASHEQYFGPGTRLTVT.

This chain joins TRBV5-1 and TRBJ1-4; perhaps TRBD1 as D (5 bases). Per the germline V gene, CDR1 is SGHRS and CDR2 is YFSETQ. V was shortened by 2 bases and J by 5 bases, with 10 bases between the two germline ends. This CDR3 is 14 amino acids long. The CDR3: CASSFWGGNEKLFF. The CDR3 DNA reads TGCGCCAGCAGCTTTTGGGGGGGAAATGAAAAACTGTTTTTT.

The gene calls are TRBV9 and TRBJ2-7; D is possibly TRBD2 (5 bases). From germline, CDR1 is SGDLS and CDR2 YYNGEE. This CDR3 has 13 residues. V was clipped by 3 bases and J by 6 bases, with 13 bases between them. This chain's CDR3 is CASSGGSTGEQYF. As DNA, the CDR3 is TGTGCCAGCAGCGGCGGGTCCACGGGCGAGCAGTACTTC.

The V call is TRBV7-9, the J call TRBJ1-2; TRBD1 matches 10 bases. J lost 5 bases, V lost 3 bases, and 6 bases had no gene match. The CDR3 extends over 15 amino acids. Per the germline V gene, CDR1 is SEHNR and CDR2 is FQNEAQ (reference sequence). CDR3: CASSLTGGATYGYTF. The CDR3 DNA reads as TGTGCCAGCAGCTTGACAGGGGGCGCGACATATGGCTACACCTTC.